This T cell receptor (beta chain) emerged from a study of metastatic and nonmetastatic thyroid tumors. Remarks on this clone: The germline gene is not matched at one end of the junction; a read error may be the cause.

In the original workflow: A papillary thyroid cancer distant-metastasis classifier was built from CDR3 differences across clinicopathological groups. TCRdb reprocessed the PCR reads via MiXCR. These V and J calls are TCRdb output, not the study's own analysis. The table records around 23,000 clones, around 20% of them present only once. The CDR3 is 12 residues long. No patient had received any treatment before thyroid surgery. Sequenced material: blood. This receptor was identified in a male donor with papillary thyroid cancer or a benign thyroid nodule (not recorded which). Some clones in this sample may be carry-over from other donors' samples. The chain has TRBV12-3 or TRBV12-4 and TRBJ1-2; no clear D. The CDR3 spells CPSKQSEAGYTF. Written as DNA, the CDR3 is TGTCCCAGCAAGCAGTCCGAGGCTGGCTATACCTTC.